This T cell receptor (beta chain) was sequenced during a study of radiotherapy plus CTLA-4 blockade in lung cancer. Study in general: The study recorded objective responses in around a sixth of patients and disease control in 25% to 35%.

Focal radiation and CTLA-4 blockade (ipilimumab) were tested in chemo-refractory metastatic non-small-cell lung cancer patients. Assay: immunoSEQ multiplex PCR; the TCRdb copy retains only in-frame clones and omits some. Of 65,000 to 90,000 clones in the sample, around 90% were seen once. Study-level results: Radiotherapy plus ipilimumab was followed by expansion in blood of tumor-derived TCR clones. Dynamics of early blood T cell clones, together with interferon-beta, were reportedly the best predictors of response.

This clone was detected only once. What it binds is not known. The sequence was obtained from a human donor with non-small cell lung cancer who had stable disease on radiotherapy plus ipilimumab. Source: peripheral blood, taken from a patient treated with radiotherapy plus ipilimumab.

The CDR3 sequence: CASSLGTSGSSADTQYF. CDR3 DNA sequence: TGTGCCAGCAGCCTCGGGACTAGCGGGAGTTCAGCAGATACGCAGTATTTT. The V and J genes are TRBV11-3 and TRBJ2-3; TRBD2 matches at 14 bases. V shed 5 bases, J shed 4 bases, and the junction held 8 bases outside the gene matches. The CDR3 has 17 amino acids. Germline values: CDR1 SGHNT, CDR2 YENEEA.